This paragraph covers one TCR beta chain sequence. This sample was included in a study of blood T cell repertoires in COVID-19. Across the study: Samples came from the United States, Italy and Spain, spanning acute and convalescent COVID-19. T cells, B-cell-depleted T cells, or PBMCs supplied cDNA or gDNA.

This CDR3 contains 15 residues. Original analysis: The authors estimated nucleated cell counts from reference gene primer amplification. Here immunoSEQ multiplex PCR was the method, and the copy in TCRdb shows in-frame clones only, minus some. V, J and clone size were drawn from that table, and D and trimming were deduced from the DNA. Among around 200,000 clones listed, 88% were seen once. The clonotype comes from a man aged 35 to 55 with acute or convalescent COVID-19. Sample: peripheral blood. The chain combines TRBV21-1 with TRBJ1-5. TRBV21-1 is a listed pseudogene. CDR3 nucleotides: TGTGCCAGCAGCAAAGCGAGACTCACAAGGCAGCCCCAGCATTTT. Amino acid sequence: CASSKARLTRQPQHF.